This is a list of T cell receptor beta chains from one sample in a study of beta chain features in type 1 diabetes. Clones were sequenced by immunoSEQ multiplex PCR, and TCRdb holds only the in-frame ones, with some missing. The sample yields roughly 340,000 clones, around an eighth seen once. Sequences were obtained from naive CD4+ T cells from blood. Receptors originate from a young woman with type 1 diabetes. Both conserved end residues are part of each CDR3. Each record gives: V gene, J gene, clone size, D gene, CDR3 protein, CDR3 DNA. D genes are given only for firm matches. The listing skips clone size in some rows; elsewhere it reads once, few, many or a size class.

v_gene: TRBV18; j_gene: TRBJ2-3; abundance: .; d_gene: TRBD1; CDR3aa: CASSPTGLGTDTQYF; CDR3nt: TGTGCCAGCTCACCGACAGGGCTCGGGACAGATACGCAGTATTTT
v_gene: TRBV23-1; j_gene: TRBJ2-5; abundance: .; d_gene: TRBD2; CDR3aa: CASSQSDGPDSSGEQETQYF; CDR3nt: TGCGCCAGCAGTCAATCAGACGGACCTGATTCTAGCGGAGAACAAGAGACCCAGTACTTC
v_gene: TRBV2; j_gene: TRBJ2-7; abundance: .; d_gene: TRBD1; CDR3aa: CASTKDRTLSYEQYF; CDR3nt: TGTGCCAGTACGAAGGACAGGACGCTCTCCTACGAGCAGTACTTC
v_gene: TRBV7-2; j_gene: TRBJ1-5; abundance: few; d_gene: .; CDR3aa: CASSLESGFGSQPQHF; CDR3nt: TGTGCCAGCAGCTTAGAGTCGGGGTTCGGGTCGCAGCCCCAGCATTTT
v_gene: TRBV19; j_gene: TRBJ2-7; abundance: .; d_gene: TRBD1; CDR3aa: CASNGQGTEQYF; CDR3nt: TGTGCCAGTAACGGACAGGGTACCGAGCAGTACTTC
v_gene: TRBV2; j_gene: TRBJ2-3; abundance: few; d_gene: TRBD2; CDR3aa: CASRRLAGDGTDTQYF; CDR3nt: TGTGCCAGCAGGCGACTAGCGGGAGATGGCACAGATACGCAGTATTTT
v_gene: TRBV9; j_gene: TRBJ2-1; abundance: .; d_gene: .; CDR3aa: CASSADLALNEQFF; CDR3nt: TGTGCCAGCAGCGCAGACCTAGCCCTTAATGAGCAGTTCTTC
v_gene: TRBV12-5; j_gene: TRBJ2-1; abundance: .; d_gene: TRBD2; CDR3aa: CASGWTSGGASGEQFF; CDR3nt: TGTGCTAGTGGTTGGACTAGCGGGGGGGCATCGGGTGAGCAGTTCTTC
v_gene: TRBV21-1; j_gene: TRBJ2-4; abundance: few; d_gene: .; CDR3aa: CASSKAKDKRAKNIQYF; CDR3nt: TGTGCCAGCAGCAAAGCCAAGGACAAGCGAGCCAAAAACATTCAGTACTTC
v_gene: TRBV11-2; j_gene: TRBJ2-1; abundance: few; d_gene: .; CDR3aa: CASSLDNYNEQFF; CDR3nt: TGTGCCAGCAGCTTAGATAATTACAATGAGCAGTTCTTC
v_gene: TRBV4-3; j_gene: TRBJ1-2; abundance: .; d_gene: TRBD1; CDR3aa: CASSQERTDRAGYTF; CDR3nt: TGCGCCAGCAGCCAAGAAAGAACAGACAGGGCTGGCTACACCTTC
v_gene: TRBV7-2; j_gene: TRBJ2-7; abundance: .; d_gene: .; CDR3aa: CASSLTGRGRYEQYF; CDR3nt: TGTGCCAGCAGCTTAACCGGCAGGGGGAGGTACGAGCAGTACTTC
v_gene: TRBV4-3; j_gene: TRBJ2-2; abundance: .; d_gene: .; CDR3aa: CASSPYASGAADRELFF; CDR3nt: TGCGCCAGCAGCCCCTACGCCTCAGGGGCGGCGGACCGGGAGCTGTTTTTT
v_gene: TRBV30; j_gene: TRBJ2-1; abundance: .; d_gene: TRBD2; CDR3aa: CAWSTGLAASYNEQFF; CDR3nt: TGTGCCTGGAGCACAGGACTAGCGGCCTCCTACAATGAGCAGTTCTTC
v_gene: TRBV6-5; j_gene: TRBJ2-1; abundance: .; d_gene: TRBD2; CDR3aa: CASSTAGGPGNEQFF; CDR3nt: TGTGCCAGCAGCACAGCGGGAGGCCCAGGGAATGAGCAGTTCTTC
v_gene: TRBV13; j_gene: TRBJ2-1; abundance: .; d_gene: .; CDR3aa: CASSPWRSNEQFF; CDR3nt: TGTGCCAGCAGCCCGTGGCGGAGCAATGAGCAGTTCTTC
v_gene: TRBV4-3; j_gene: TRBJ2-1; abundance: few; d_gene: .; CDR3aa: CASSRGLGAGADNEQFF; CDR3nt: TGCGCCAGCAGCCGCGGCCTGGGGGCGGGGGCCGACAATGAGCAGTTCTTC
v_gene: TRBV18; j_gene: TRBJ2-7; abundance: .; d_gene: .; CDR3aa: CASSPQDTVYEQYF; CDR3nt: TGTGCCAGCTCACCACAGGACACGGTCTACGAGCAGTACTTC
v_gene: TRBV6-5; j_gene: TRBJ1-2; abundance: few; d_gene: .; CDR3aa: CASSYSTVYGYTF; CDR3nt: TGTGCCAGCAGTTACTCGACAGTCTATGGCTACACCTTC
v_gene: TRBV9; j_gene: TRBJ2-3; abundance: few; d_gene: .; CDR3aa: CASSVGSRADTQYF; CDR3nt: TGTGCCAGCAGCGTAGGATCGAGGGCAGATACGCAGTATTTT
v_gene: TRBV18; j_gene: TRBJ2-1; abundance: few; d_gene: TRBD2; CDR3aa: CASSPLASGRAVDEQFF; CDR3nt: TGTGCCAGCTCACCATTGGCTAGCGGGAGGGCCGTAGATGAGCAGTTCTTC
v_gene: TRBV9; j_gene: TRBJ2-3; abundance: .; d_gene: TRBD2; CDR3aa: CASSVVLAADTQYF; CDR3nt: TGTGCCAGCAGCGTAGTTCTAGCGGCAGATACGCAGTATTTT
v_gene: TRBV12-5; j_gene: TRBJ2-5; abundance: few; d_gene: .; CDR3aa: CASGQDSRGTQYF; CDR3nt: TGTGCTAGTGGTCAAGACTCCCGCGGGACCCAGTACTTC
v_gene: TRBV5-6; j_gene: TRBJ1-6; abundance: few; d_gene: .; CDR3aa: CASSTGQSNSPLHF; CDR3nt: TGTGCCAGCAGCACCGGACAGTCCAATTCACCCCTCCACTTT
v_gene: TRBV7-9; j_gene: TRBJ1-4; abundance: few; d_gene: .; CDR3aa: CASSLDAGVHEKLFF; CDR3nt: TGTGCCAGCAGCTTAGATGCAGGGGTGCACGAAAAACTGTTTTTT
v_gene: TRBV15; j_gene: TRBJ2-7; abundance: few; d_gene: TRBD2; CDR3aa: CATSRDRGLAGTFYEQYF; CDR3nt: TGTGCCACCAGCAGAGATAGAGGGCTAGCGGGAACCTTTTACGAGCAGTACTTC
v_gene: TRBV18; j_gene: TRBJ2-1; abundance: few; d_gene: .; CDR3aa: CASSPNRAYVHEQFF; CDR3nt: TGTGCCAGCTCACCAAACAGGGCGTACGTTCATGAGCAGTTCTTC
v_gene: TRBV9; j_gene: TRBJ2-2; abundance: .; d_gene: .; CDR3aa: CASSVEGSVGLSGELFF; CDR3nt: TGTGCCAGCAGCGTAGAAGGTAGCGTAGGACTTTCCGGGGAGCTGTTTTTT
v_gene: TRBV15; j_gene: TRBJ1-2; abundance: .; d_gene: .; CDR3aa: CATSRDRGRMSTF; CDR3nt: TGTGCCACCAGCAGAGATCGAGGGCGAATGAGCACCTTC
v_gene: TRBV7-2; j_gene: TRBJ2-7; abundance: few; d_gene: TRBD1; CDR3aa: CASSTDRGPYEQYF; CDR3nt: TGTGCCAGCAGCACGGACAGGGGCCCCTACGAGCAGTACTTC
v_gene: TRBV28; j_gene: TRBJ2-7; abundance: .; d_gene: .; CDR3aa: CASSLLYEQYF; CDR3nt: TGTGCCAGCAGCCTCCTTTACGAGCAGTACTTC
v_gene: TRBV5-4; j_gene: TRBJ2-3; abundance: .; d_gene: TRBD2; CDR3aa: CASSPPLAGGPDTQYF; CDR3nt: TGTGCCAGCAGCCCTCCACTAGCGGGAGGCCCAGATACGCAGTATTTT
v_gene: TRBV25-1; j_gene: TRBJ1-1; abundance: few; d_gene: .; CDR3aa: CASSGFRETEAFF; CDR3nt: TGTGCCAGCAGTGGGTTCAGGGAAACTGAAGCTTTCTTT
v_gene: TRBV15; j_gene: TRBJ2-7; abundance: .; d_gene: TRBD1; CDR3aa: CATSRTGYAYEQYF; CDR3nt: TGTGCCACCAGCAGGACAGGGTACGCCTACGAGCAGTACTTC
v_gene: TRBV15; j_gene: TRBJ1-2; abundance: .; d_gene: .; CDR3aa: CATSREGGYYGYTF; CDR3nt: TGTGCCACCAGCAGAGAAGGCGGCTACTATGGCTACACCTTC
v_gene: TRBV7-2; j_gene: TRBJ2-4; abundance: .; d_gene: TRBD2; CDR3aa: CASSEKPGLAGGPKNIQYF; CDR3nt: TGTGCCAGCAGCGAAAAACCGGGACTAGCGGGGGGGCCCAAAAACATTCAGTACTTC
v_gene: TRBV7-9; j_gene: TRBJ2-7; abundance: .; d_gene: .; CDR3aa: CASSSNTDTPYEQYF; CDR3nt: TGTGCCAGCAGTTCTAACACCGACACTCCCTACGAGCAGTACTTC
v_gene: TRBV4-1; j_gene: TRBJ2-4; abundance: .; d_gene: .; CDR3aa: CASSQAVRGKNIQYF; CDR3nt: TGCGCCAGCAGCCAAGCGGTGCGGGGCAAAAACATTCAGTACTTC
v_gene: TRBV5-1; j_gene: TRBJ2-7; abundance: .; d_gene: .; CDR3aa: CASAGIGSYEQYF; CDR3nt: TGCGCCAGTGCGGGAATCGGGTCCTACGAGCAGTACTTC